This T cell receptor beta chain was sequenced for a study of T cell responses to AZD1222 COVID-19 vaccine. The study, taken as a whole, reports: Baseline serostatus was positive in only six AZD1222 recipients. Spike was spanned by vaccine-associated CD4 TCRs, with dominance at 160-218 and 743-854.

CDR1 and CDR2 from the germline V gene are MDHEN and SYDVKM. Deletions cut 5 bases from V and 8 bases from J, with 15 bases between. The CDR3 has 13 residues. As for this clone: Its specificity is not known.

Produced via immunoSEQ multiplex PCR; TCRdb's table is partial and in-frame only. Here the sample spans under 150,000 clones, over 80% being singletons. V usage is TRBV28 and J usage is TRBJ1-2; D is ambiguous. This TCR was recovered from an adult in good health. Sequencing used peripheral blood, obtained on day 0 of MenACWY control vaccination. CDR3 nucleotides: TGTGCCAGCAGTAAACCGGACTCGGGGGGCTACACCTTC. This sequence encodes CASSKPDSGGYTF.